This is a list of T cell receptor beta chains from one sample in a study of cytomegalovirus exposure and HLA in healthy donors. The assay was immunoSEQ multiplex PCR, and TCRdb's table has in-frame clones only and misses some. The sample includes about 160,000 clones, approximately 85% of them seen just once. Sequencing was performed on PBMCs. Source of these receptors: a man aged 18 to 30 in good health and CMV-seropositive. Each CDR3 is given with its conserved first and last residue.

J gene | V gene | CDR3 protein
TRBJ1-2 | TRBV11-2 | CASSLSRQGAYGYTF
TRBJ2-7 | TRBV29-1 | CSVGTSAYEQYF
TRBJ2-7 | TRBV6-1 | CASSEPDRLRISYEQYF
TRBJ2-5 | TRBV5-1 | CASSGGTGQETQYF
TRBJ1-1 | TRBV2 | CASSGSVTEAFF
TRBJ2-7 | TRBV7-2 | CASSPPTGAGGSYEQYF
TRBJ2-5 | TRBV6-1 | CASSGYLDTTSPYF
TRBJ2-2 | TRBV6-5 | CASSYSNGGGTGELFF
TRBJ1-5 | TRBV4-2 | CASSQSGTSAGQPQHF
TRBJ2-7 | TRBV29-1 | CSVERQGSSYEQYF
TRBJ2-6 | TRBV7-9 | CASSMTGTGANVLTF
TRBJ1-6 | TRBV4-3 | CASSQEVLSRRDSPLHF
TRBJ1-4 | TRBV4-3 | CASSQSFQGTNEKLFF
TRBJ1-5 | TRBV21-1 | CASRGQAMGQPQHF
TRBJ1-1 | TRBV27 | CASSSRRMNTEAFF
TRBJ2-3 | TRBV30 | CAWSIGGQDTQYF
TRBJ2-1 | TRBV27 | CASSSGTGGGNEQFF
TRBJ2-1 | TRBV9 | CASSVTGTSLDEQFF
TRBJ2-1 | TRBV6-1 | CASSEAGLDSLLGGQFF
TRBJ2-7 | TRBV2 | CASKGDPGSYEQYF
TRBJ2-5 | TRBV2 | CASSASPGLPAETQYF
TRBJ2-5 | TRBV9 | CASSDEETQYF
. | TRBV2 | CASSARDRGEQYF
TRBJ2-7 | TRBV23-1 | CASSQRDRHYEQYF
TRBJ2-1 | TRBV10-3 | CAISEGTGNHNEQFF
TRBJ1-2 | TRBV4-1 | CASAEAYSYGYTF
TRBJ2-1 | TRBV12-5 | CASGLPLTSGGPRDNEQFF
TRBJ1-4 | TRBV2 | CASRDINEKLFF
TRBJ2-1 | TRBV7-2 | CASSWGDGDEQFF
TRBJ2-2 | TRBV18 | CASSPGSAGILTGELFF
TRBJ2-7 | TRBV5-1 | CASRRGKGGESYEQYF
TRBJ1-1 | TRBV7-2 | CASAGRGARGWNTEAFF
TRBJ1-1 | TRBV10-3 | CAISGTGGGDEAFF